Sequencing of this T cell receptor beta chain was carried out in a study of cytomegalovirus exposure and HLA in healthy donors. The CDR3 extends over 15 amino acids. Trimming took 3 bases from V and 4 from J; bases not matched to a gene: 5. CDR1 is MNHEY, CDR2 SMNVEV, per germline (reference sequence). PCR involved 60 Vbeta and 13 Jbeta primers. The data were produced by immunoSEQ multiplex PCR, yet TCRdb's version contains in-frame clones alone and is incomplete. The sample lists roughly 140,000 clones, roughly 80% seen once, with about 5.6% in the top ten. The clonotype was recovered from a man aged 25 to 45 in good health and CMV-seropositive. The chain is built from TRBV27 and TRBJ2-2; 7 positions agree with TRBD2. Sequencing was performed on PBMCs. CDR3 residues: CASSFLSGTTGELFF. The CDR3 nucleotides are TGTGCCAGCAGTTTCCTAAGCGGGACCACCGGGGAGCTGTTTTTT.